The clone carrying this TCR beta chain occurred once. The data originate from a study of blood T cell repertoires in COVID-19. Study as a whole: PBMCs, B-cell-depleted T cells, or T cells were the source of the cDNA or gDNA that made up the material.

Germline V CDR1 and CDR2: MNHEY, SVGAGI. V lost 5 bases, J lost 4 bases, and 6 bases stayed unmatched. The CDR3 is made up of 14 amino acids. TCRdb's copy holds only in-frame clones and misses some; the assay was immunoSEQ multiplex PCR. The sample has about 280,000 clones, 88% seen once. The sequenced material came from PBMCs or T cells enriched from blood (not recorded which). The chain uses TRBV6-5 and TRBJ1-2; 8 nucleotides match TRBD1. This clonotype originated in a woman aged 60-75 years in a cohort exposed to, infected with or recovered from COVID-19 (not recorded which). The CDR3 nucleotides read TGTGCCAGCAGTCCATACAGGGGGGTCTATGGCTACACCTTC. Protein product: CASSPYRGVYGYTF.